The entry that follows covers one T cell receptor beta chain sequence. The target of this receptor is not known. There are no base qualities to consult, and no much larger clone falls within one base. Using the deep immunoSEQ assay, multiplex PCR amplified TCR CDR3 regions from genomic DNA. For each cell subset, the extracted genomic DNA was distributed evenly across all wells of several immunoSEQ 96-well plates, and each plate served as one replicate. For sorted subsets, each replicate PCR was loaded with about 0.2 ug genomic DNA, equivalent to 25,000 to 35,000 T cell genomes. Purified libraries were measured with a Qubit 3.0 fluorometer, size-checked on a Bioanalyzer 2100, and measured again with the KAPA Library Quantification kit. Every immunoSEQ 96-well plate was sequenced on a separate single-read 150-cycle Illumina NextSeq 550 flow cell. The study's own analysis went as follows. Because the immunoSEQ output held only junctional sequences and lacked quality scores, the filtering could not match the filtering applied to full-length reads. To assign V/J genes and CDR3, sequences were annotated using PyIR, a Python wrapper for IgBLAST v1.9, with IMGT germline references. Reads with weak V/J assignments (E-value above 1e-6), missing CDR3, stop codons, out-of-frame junctions, or ambiguous translated residues were removed. V3J clonotypes were defined as sequences sharing the same inferred V gene, J gene, and CDR3 amino acid sequence. Percentage overlap between repertoires was computed as shared unique clonotypes divided by the size of the smaller repertoire. Richness of each repertoire was evaluated using RTK rarefaction, the Chao1 estimator, and Recon v2.1 estimates of unobserved clonotypes. OLGA was used to compute generation probabilities for all TCRbeta clonotypes that the gDNA method yielded from a handful of donors. TCRdb stores this immuneACCESS table with in-frame sequences only. Part of the clones is absent; in the studies checked, under half of the shortfall reflects unresolved V genes, and no reason is known for the rest. D and trimming come from the DNA, and the V and J calls and clone size come from that table. The sample records under 850,000 clones, around 92% of which are singletons. The ten top clones hold less than 25% of the sample.

Including the terminal cysteine and phenylalanine, the CDR3 comprises 16 residues. The kept DNA is CDR3 alone, 48 bases in frame from the first base. Via the germline V gene, CDR1 is ENHRY and CDR2 SYGVKD. V and J are trimmed by 1 base and 1 base, and the gene matches miss 3 bases of the junction. These data belong to a study of shared clonotypes between healthy human individuals (TCRdb year 2020). The study in broad terms: A couple of women and three men aged 18 to 49 years were included in the cohort. For each donor, three plates each were used for CD4 naive and CD4 memory, two plates were used for CD8 naive, and one plate was used for CD8 memory. To estimate repertoire size and how much clonotype sharing occurs between individuals, the study deeply sequenced the blood TCR repertoires of several healthy adults. To increase sequencing depth and limit assay-specific biases, different laboratories used diverse techniques to prepare libraries and sequence TCR repertoires. Between about 0.9 and 9 billion PBMCs per donor were obtained by leukapheresis. Broad study findings and their caveats: Pairwise subsampling led to the expectation that sequencing depth would affect the degree of clonotype sharing among donors. Higher generation probabilities were observed for clonotypes shared by all four sorted-subset donors than for non-shared clonotypes. Only blood was sampled, and tissue TCR repertoires likely differ from those in blood. The small number of donors limited the genetic and exposure-history diversity represented. Rarefaction of sorted-subset datasets indicated incomplete sequencing despite the large sequencing depth. Sharing across several donors was observed for roughly 5.4% of naive CD4, under 4% of naive CD8, 2.3% of memory CD4, and about 0.39% of memory CD8 clonotypes. Naive subsets generally had larger estimated clonotype richness than memory subsets did.

CD8 naive samples consisted of CD45RO-negative cells that were positively selected for CCR7, yielding a CD45RA+CCR7+ population without TemRA cells. Healthy HIV-negative adults with no recently reported acute infections or vaccinations were included as donors. All donors were Caucasian adults living in Nashville, Tennessee, USA. Blood was obtained by leukapheresis, after which PBMCs were separated by Ficoll-Histopaque density gradient centrifugation and cryopreserved in liquid nitrogen vapor phase. Purity and quantity of every magnetically sorted T cell population were checked by analytical flow cytometry. Each sorted fraction had its genomic DNA isolated and then quantified by UV absorbance on a Nanodrop 2000c.

Sequenced: naive CD8+ T cells sorted from blood. This specimen's cell subset or site label, interpreted: CD45RA+CCR7+. This clonotype was sampled from a man aged 25 to 40 in good health. The V and J segments used are TRBV10-3 and TRBJ2-3; TRBD2 lines up with 9 middle nucleotides. The CDR3 reads CAISELSSGGTDTQYF. The sequenced DNA is TGTGCCATCAGTGAGTTGTCTAGCGGGGGCACAGATACGCAGTATTTT.